These 25 T cell receptor beta chains were all obtained from the same sample, sequenced in a study of T-cell reconstitution after alpha-beta-depleted transplantation in children. TCRbeta library construction was performed incorporating unique molecular identifiers. TCRdb re-called the PCR reads with MiXCR, one entry per CDR3 protein. Of around 600,000 distinct CDR3 sequences listed, around a sixth were seen once; the top ten hold around 0.96%. The starting material was PBMCs from the stem cell graft donor, obtained from the stem cell graft. These receptors all stem from a human donor who donated a stem cell graft to a child with acute myeloid leukemia.

This clonotype has only a few counts. J is TRBJ2-1 and V is TRBV12-3 or TRBV12-4; tentatively, D is TRBD1 (5 bases). CDR3 length equals 15 residues. The V gene lost 3 bases and the J gene lost 1 base, with 10 bases spanning the gap. The CDR3 is CASSLRQLSYNEQFF. Here the CDR3 DNA reads TGTGCCAGCAGTTTGCGACAGTTATCCTACAATGAGCAGTTCTTC.

The genes are TRBV12-3 or TRBV12-4 and TRBJ2-3, with a tentative D call TRBD1 (6 bases). The CDR3 has 14 residues. V was cut by 6 bases and J by 5 bases, with 15 bases left in between. CDR3 bases: TGTGCCAGCAGCTCTCGGCAGGGGCAAGATACGCAGTATTTT. It specifies CASSSRQGQDTQYF.

This chain links TRBV24-1 with TRBJ2-1; D is possibly TRBD1 (6 bases). V lost 3 bases and J 3 bases, leaving 11 bases between the germline ends. CDR3 size: 15 residues. Germline V CDR1 and CDR2: KGHDR, SFDVKD. CDR3 nucleotide sequence: TGTGCCACCAGTGATCAGGGACATGGCTACAATGAGCAGTTCTTC. Translating gives CATSDQGHGYNEQFF.

This clonotype was observed a handful of times. The chain has TRBV12-3 or TRBV12-4 and TRBJ2-3; D remains unclear. V was pared by 5 bases and J by 5 bases, with 11 bases between. The CDR3 covers 13 residues. The CDR3 nucleotides read TGTGCCAGCAGTCGCCGGGTTGTAGATACGCAGTATTTT. This gives the protein CASSRRVVDTQYF.

This sequence joins TRBV12-3 or TRBV12-4 and TRBJ2-1; the D gene is possibly TRBD2 (5 bases). This CDR3 has 13 residues. V was shortened by 2 bases and J by 5 bases, with 7 bases between the two germline ends. The CDR3 loop is CASSLWENNEQFF. The DNA for the CDR3 is TGTGCCAGCAGTTTATGGGAGAACAATGAGCAGTTCTTC.

This clonotype was observed at least ten times. The chain combines TRBV30 with TRBJ1-2; no reliable D call. V lost 0 bases and J lost 5, with 4 bases in between. CDR3 length: 11 amino acids. From germline, CDR1 is GTSNPN and CDR2 SVGIG (reference sequence). CDR3 in DNA: TGTGCCTGGAGTGTGGAGTATGGCTACACCTTC. It encodes CAWSVEYGYTF.

A few counts support this clonotype. The chain joins TRBV5-1 to TRBJ2-7; 7 bases align to TRBD1. Germline V lookup: CDR1 SGHRS, CDR2 YFSETQ. V lost 6 bases, J lost 0 bases, and 6 bases stayed unmatched. The CDR3 consists of 14 residues. In DNA form, the CDR3 reads TGCGCCAGCACCCCCGGGACAGACTCCTACGAGCAGTACTTC. Protein product: CASTPGTDSYEQYF.

This clonotype has at least ten counts. The chain links TRBV7-3 to TRBJ1-1, with TRBD1 matching 7 bases. The J segment lost 2 bases and the V segment lost 2 bases, leaving 14 bases of the junction unmatched. This CDR3 is 18 amino acids long. Germline V gene sequence: CDR1 SGHTA, CDR2 FQGTGA. In DNA form, the CDR3 reads TGTGCCAGCAGCTTACCTGTGACAGGGAAGCACAAAAACACTGAAGCTTTCTTT. Amino acids: CASSLPVTGKHKNTEAFF.

In this sample, this clonotype turned up many times. The chain recombines TRBV20-1 with TRBJ1-5; 8 nucleotides align to TRBD1. Germline loops: CDR1 DFQATT, CDR2 SNEGSKA (reference sequence). The trim removed 3 bases at V and 0 bases at J, leaving 1 base unmatched. This CDR3 contains 14 residues. CDR3 coding DNA: TGCAGTGCTAGGGACAGGGTTAGCAATCAGCCCCAGCATTTT. As protein: CSARDRVSNQPQHF.

A word on this clonotype: This may arise from a read error, as a much more abundant clone is one base away. V is TRBV6-2 or TRBV6-3 and J is TRBJ1-6; D might be TRBD1 (5 bases). CDR3 length equals 18 residues. Germline CDR1 reads MNHEY; CDR2 reads SVGEGT. Here the CDR3 DNA reads TGTGGCAGCAGTTACTCGGGGCCGTTAAGCTCCTATAATTCACCCCTCCACTTT. This gives the protein CGSSYSGPLSSYNSPLHF.

There are many counts of this clonotype. This sequence joins TRBV5-5 and TRBJ2-1; 8 bases match TRBD1. CDR3 length equals 15 residues. The V gene's germline CDR1 is SGHKS and CDR2 YYEKEE (reference sequence). The J segment lost 6 bases and the V segment lost 4 bases, leaving 9 bases of the junction unmatched. CDR3 sequence: CASSPGTGLSNEQFF. In DNA, the CDR3 is TGTGCCAGCAGCCCAGGGACAGGTTTGTCCAATGAGCAGTTCTTC.

This clonotype was seen repeatedly, ten times or more. The V call is TRBV7-2, the J call TRBJ2-1, with 10 bases that match TRBD2. Per germline, CDR1 SGHTA and CDR2 FQGNSA. CDR3 length: 16 amino acids. V was clipped by 0 bases and J by 6 bases; unmatched bases: 5. The CDR3 coding sequence is TGTGCCAGCAGCTTAGCGACTAGCGGGCAGGGCAATGAGCAGTTCTTC. It encodes CASSLATSGQGNEQFF.

V gene TRBV6-2 or TRBV6-3 combines with J gene TRBJ2-1; 7 bases are shared with TRBD1. CDR3 size: 15 residues. V shed 3 bases, J shed 2 bases, and the junction held 4 bases outside the gene matches. Germline CDR1 is MNHEY and CDR2 is SVGEGT. In DNA, the CDR3 is TGTGCCAGCAGTTATGACAGGGAGCCCTACAATGAGCAGTTCTTC. Encoded protein: CASSYDREPYNEQFF.

V gene TRBV24-1 combines with J gene TRBJ2-2, with no clear D. Trimming took 2 bases from V and 0 from J, leaving 6 bases between them. Per germline, CDR1 KGHDR and CDR2 SFDVKD. CDR3 size: 15 residues. The CDR3 DNA sequence: TGTGCCACCAGTGATTACAAGACGAACACCGGGGAGCTGTTTTTT. It encodes CATSDYKTNTGELFF.

V and J are TRBV18 and TRBJ1-1, with D perhaps TRBD1 (6 bases). CDR1 KGHSH and CDR2 LQKENI come from the germline V gene. The CDR3 extends over 17 amino acids. Trimming took 6 bases from V and 1 from J, leaving 21 bases between them. CDR3 sequence (DNA): TGTGCCAGCTCCGCCGGTGAGGGCCTGGGGGCGAACACTGAAGCTTTCTTT. It codes for CASSAGEGLGANTEAFF.

Ten or more counts support this clonotype. V gene TRBV20-1 combines with J gene TRBJ2-1, with D hard to call. This CDR3 region has 13 residues. The V gene's germline CDR1 is DFQATT and CDR2 SNEGSKA (reference sequence). Trimming left V 5 bases short and J 4 bases short, with 12 bases between. The CDR3: CSADYSYYNEQFF. CDR3 nucleotides: TGCAGTGCTGATTACAGCTATTACAATGAGCAGTTCTTC.

Ten or more counts support this clonotype. The chain couples TRBV12-3 or TRBV12-4 to TRBJ2-7; no clear D. The CDR3 sequence is 11 residues long. Trimming took 6 bases from V and 5 from J, leaving 8 bases between them. In DNA form, the CDR3 reads TGTGCCAGCAGCCATGGGGACGAGCAGTACTTC. Translating it yields CASSHGDEQYF.

This clonotype was detected ten times or more. The chain recombines TRBV20-1 with TRBJ1-1; D is possibly TRBD1 (5 bases). The germline V gene encodes CDR1 DFQATT and CDR2 SNEGSKA (reference sequence). The V gene lost 6 bases and the J gene lost 4 bases, with 18 bases spanning the gap. The CDR3 consists of 14 residues. CDR3 in amino acids: CSAMRRGLFTEAFF. In DNA, the CDR3 is TGCAGTGCGATGCGGAGGGGCCTTTTCACTGAAGCTTTCTTT.

This chain links TRBV7-2 with TRBJ2-7; D gene ambiguous. CDR3 length: 14 amino acids. Trimming took off 5 bases at V and 0 bases at J, with 11 bases between the two ends. Germline CDR1 SGHTA, CDR2 FQGNSA. The CDR3 loop reads CASSTGPSSYEQYF. CDR3 nucleotide sequence: TGTGCCAGCAGCACTGGCCCTAGCTCCTACGAGCAGTACTTC.

There are a few counts of this clonotype. The genes are TRBV9 and TRBJ2-1; TRBD2 aligns across 9 bases. Trimming took 4 bases from V and 5 from J; bases not matched to a gene: 10. The CDR3 has 16 amino acids. Germline V CDR1 and CDR2: SGDLS, YYNGEE. The CDR3 region is CASSLLGRGGNNEQFF. The CDR3 DNA reads as TGTGCCAGCAGCCTCCTGGGGCGGGGGGGCAACAATGAGCAGTTCTTC.

This clonotype was observed at least ten times. This chain's CDR3 is CSIQEPTGELFF. CDR3 DNA: TGCAGCATACAGGAACCCACCGGGGAGCTGTTTTTT. This sequence joins TRBV29-1 and TRBJ2-2; maybe TRBD1 (5 bases). This CDR3 is built from 12 residues. V was clipped by 8 bases and J by 4 bases, with 11 bases between them. Germline V gene data show CDR1 as SQVTM and CDR2 as ANQGSEA.

The gene calls are TRBV11-2 and TRBJ1-3; D perhaps matches TRBD1 (5 bases). Germline V gives CDR1 SGHAT, CDR2 FQNNGV. The CDR3 runs to 16 residues. V was trimmed by 5 bases and J by 0 bases, leaving 14 bases between them. In DNA, the CDR3 is TGTGCCAGCAGCACCAGGGTGGCTACCTCTGGAAACACCATATATTTT. Translating it yields CASSTRVATSGNTIYF.

This clonotype was observed many times. The chain couples TRBV5-5 to TRBJ1-3, with TRBD1 identical over 7 bases. Germline V gene lookup returns CDR1 SGHKS and CDR2 YYEKEE (reference sequence). V lost 5 bases and J lost 2; bases outside the gene matches: 4. The CDR3 spans 14 residues. CDR3 residues: CASSLTGPGNTIYF. The CDR3 bases are TGTGCCAGCAGTCTGACAGGGCCTGGAAACACCATATATTTT.

This clonotype was recorded at least ten times. V usage is TRBV12-3 or TRBV12-4 and J usage is TRBJ1-5; D gene uncertain. The CDR3 extends over 14 amino acids. V was pared by 7 bases and J by 0 bases, with 10 bases between. In DNA form, the CDR3 reads TGTGCCAGCACCGCGGGAAGTAGCAATCAGCCCCAGCATTTT. Protein sequence: CASTAGSSNQPQHF.

This clonotype was observed many times. The chain couples TRBV20-1 to TRBJ1-6; D call uncertain. Per the germline V gene, CDR1 is DFQATT and CDR2 is SNEGSKA (reference sequence). The CDR3 length is 13 residues. The V and J ends lost 0 bases and 7 bases respectively, with 7 bases between them. This CDR3 reads CSARDNKNSPLHF. In DNA, the CDR3 is TGCAGTGCTAGAGACAACAAGAATTCACCCCTCCACTTT.